This entry concerns a single TCR beta chain. This CDR3 spans 12 amino acids. The V and J ends lost 6 bases and 5 bases respectively, with 7 bases between them. CDR1 MGHDK and CDR2 SYGVNS come from the germline V gene. The data were obtained in a study of T cell changes during pregnancy in multiple sclerosis. Profiling relied on immunoSEQ multiplex PCR, and the TCRdb table lists in-frame clones only, not all of them. The repertoire includes about 55,000 clones, roughly 94% of them detected once, and about 2.6% sits in the top ten. Source: CD8+ T cells from peripheral blood mononuclear cells, taken after pregnancy. The receptor was isolated from a female donor with multiple sclerosis, enrolled in a pregnancy study. The chain combines TRBV25-1 with TRBJ2-2; D gene ambiguous. CDR3 coding DNA: TGTGCCAGCAGGGAAACAACCGGGGAGCTGTTTTTT. It codes for CASRETTGELFF.